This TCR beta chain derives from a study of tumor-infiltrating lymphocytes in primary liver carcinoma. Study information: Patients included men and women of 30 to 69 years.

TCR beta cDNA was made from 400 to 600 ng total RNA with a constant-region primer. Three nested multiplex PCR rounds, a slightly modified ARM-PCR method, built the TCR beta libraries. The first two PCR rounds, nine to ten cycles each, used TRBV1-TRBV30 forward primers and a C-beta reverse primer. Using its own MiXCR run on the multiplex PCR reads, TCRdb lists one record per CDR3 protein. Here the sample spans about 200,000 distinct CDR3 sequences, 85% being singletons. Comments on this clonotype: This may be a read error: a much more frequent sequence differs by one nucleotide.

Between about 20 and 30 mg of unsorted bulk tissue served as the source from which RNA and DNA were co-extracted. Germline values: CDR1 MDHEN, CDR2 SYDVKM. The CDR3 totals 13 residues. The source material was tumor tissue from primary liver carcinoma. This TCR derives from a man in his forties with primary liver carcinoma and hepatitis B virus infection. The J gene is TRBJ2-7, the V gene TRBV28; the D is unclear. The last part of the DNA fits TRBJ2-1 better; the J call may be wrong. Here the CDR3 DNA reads TGTGCCAGCAGTTCGGGTAGTAACGGGTTCCAGTTCTTC. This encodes CASSSGSNGFQFF.